This T cell receptor (beta chain) appears in the sequencing data of a study of T-cell memory formation after mild COVID-19. Using its own MiXCR run on the 5' RACE reads, TCRdb lists one record per CDR3 protein. There are over 500,000 distinct CDR3 sequences in the sample; approximately 15% occur only once, and just over 8% lies in the top ten. Per germline, CDR1 DFQATT and CDR2 SNEGSKA (reference sequence). The CDR3 sequence is 14 residues long. V was trimmed by 4 bases and J by 3 bases, leaving 15 bases between them. A few counts support this clonotype. The sequenced sample consisted of PBMCs or a T cell subset sorted from them (not recorded which). The gene calls are TRBV20-1 and TRBJ1-2; a weak D match, TRBD1 (5 bases). This sequence originates from an adult woman who had mild COVID-19 (a few samples of this study predate the infection). Cell type and time point are not known. This chain's CDR3 is CSATEPGGYYGYTF. The CDR3 DNA sequence: TGCAGTGCTACGGAGCCGGGGGGGTACTATGGCTACACCTTC.